The source of this TCR beta chain is a study of neurological immune-mediated disorders. The V segment lost 8 bases and the J segment 9 bases; nucleotides outside the gene matches: 5. The CDR3 consists of 13 residues. The yield of each sequencing run was over 170 million TCR-beta sequences from 15-18 subjects. TCRdb called the 5' RACE reads again in MiXCR, with one record for every CDR3 protein. There are 30,000 to 40,000 distinct CDR3 sequences in the sample; 3.5% to 4% occur only once, and 2.2% lies in the top ten. This clonotype was seen ten or more times. Preparation of the unsorted libraries drew on 2 million PBMCs stored at -80 C.

The receptor was isolated from a man aged 25 to 45 with multiple sclerosis. The chain has TRBV12-3 or TRBV12-4 and TRBJ1-6; 9 positions agree with TRBD1. Sequencing used PBMCs. CDR3 DNA: TGTGCCAGCCAGACAGGGGGAATTTCACCCCTCCACTTT. Protein product: CASQTGGISPLHF.